This passage covers 6 T cell receptor beta chains from one sample sequenced in a study of T cell changes during pregnancy in multiple sclerosis (dated by TCRdb to the late 2010s). The library was made by the immunoSEQ multiplex PCR assay. TCRdb re-hosts the immuneACCESS table, in-frame sequences only. Its copies lack some clones; in the studies checked, an unresolved V gene accounts for under half of them, and the cause for the rest is not known. The table for this sample lists under 100,000 clones; less than 95% of them were counted only once. The ten largest clonotypes hold 2.5% of the sample. The input for sequencing was peripheral blood, taken in the third trimester of pregnancy. These receptors originate from a female donor with multiple sclerosis, enrolled in a pregnancy study.

The genes are TRBV19 and TRBJ1-1; D perhaps matches TRBD1 (5 bases). The CDR3 runs 17 residues. The V end was cut by 7 bases, the J end by 2 bases, with 23 bases between. Looked up from germline, CDR1 is LNHDA and CDR2 is SQIVND (reference sequence). CDR3: CASTMGGTFFANTEAFF. The CDR3 DNA reads TGTGCCAGTACCATGGGTGGGACTTTTTTCGCCAACACTGAAGCTTTCTTT.

V usage is TRBV7-3 and J usage is TRBJ2-3, with 9 bases that match TRBD2. V dropped 4 bases and J dropped 6; count of bases not matched to a gene: 5. The length of the CDR3 is 14 residues. Germline CDR1 is SGHTA and CDR2 is FQGTGA. In nucleotides, the CDR3 is TGTGCCAGCAGCTCGCGGGGGGGAGTGGATACGCAGTATTTT. This sequence encodes CASSSRGGVDTQYF.

This chain joins TRBV5-1 and TRBJ2-6, with 9 bases identical to TRBD1. Germline values: CDR1 SGHRS, CDR2 YFSETQ. This CDR3 is built from 17 residues. V lost 4 bases, J lost 0 bases, and 5 bases stayed unmatched. CDR3 sequence reads: CASSRGTGTSGANVLTF. DNA of the CDR3: TGCGCCAGCAGCCGAGGGACAGGGACCTCTGGGGCCAACGTCCTGACTTTC.

This chain connects TRBV21-1 to TRBJ2-7; no check of the table's D call, TRBD2, against the DNA was made. TRBV21-1 is designated a pseudogene. This CDR3 is built from 15 residues. The CDR3 loop reads CASNWGGPSSYEQYF. In DNA, the CDR3 is TGTGCCAGCAACTGGGGGGGGCCGAGCTCCTACGAGCAGTACTTC.

This rearrangement joins TRBV6-5 to TRBJ2-7; 10 bases agree with TRBD2. Trimming at V came to 0 bases and at J to 6 bases, leaving 8 bases not matched to a gene. CDR3 size: 16 residues. CDR1 and CDR2 from the germline V gene are MNHEY and SVGAGI. The CDR3 nucleotides are TGTGCCAGCAGTTACTCTCAGCGGGGGGGCCAGTTCGAGCAGTACTTC. Protein: CASSYSQRGGQFEQYF.

The chain's CDR3 is CASLIQGNTEAFF. CDR3 nucleotide sequence: TGTGCCAGCTTGATACAGGGGAACACTGAAGCTTTCTTT. This chain joins TRBV7-9 and TRBJ1-1, with D tentatively TRBD1 (6 bases). Between the trimmed V and J ends, which lost 8 bases and 1 base, there was a span of 11 bases. Germline V CDR1 and CDR2: SEHNR, FQNEAQ (reference sequence). The CDR3 runs 13 residues.